This T cell receptor (beta chain) was documented in a study of blood T cell repertoires in COVID-19. Study-level background: Samples came from the United States, Italy and Spain, spanning acute and convalescent COVID-19.

In the original processing: Researchers report that nucleated cell counts were estimated from reference gene primer amplification. Sequencing was performed with immunoSEQ multiplex PCR; in TCRdb, only in-frame clones are kept and a portion is missing. V and J calls and clone size are those listed in that table; D and trimming were worked out from the DNA. The table shows fewer than 350,000 clones, with more than 75% occurring only once. With V trimmed by 6 bases and J by 1 base, 5 bases remained unmatched. Germline CDR1 reads MNHEY; CDR2 reads SVGAGI. The CDR3 consists of 15 residues. The sequenced sample was PBMCs or T cells enriched from blood (not recorded which). The chain links TRBV6-5 to TRBJ2-7, with 11 bases fitting TRBD1. The receptor comes from a woman aged 60 to 75 in a cohort exposed to, infected with or recovered from COVID-19 (not recorded which). The CDR3 DNA reads as TGTGCCAGCAGATTGGGACAGGGGGGTTCCTACGAGCAGTACTTC. Encoded protein: CASRLGQGGSYEQYF.